Below, 9 T cell receptor beta chains from the same sample are listed, as sequenced in a study of T cells in Graves' hyperthyroidism and ophthalmopathy. RNA transcripts yielded amplified TCR beta CDR3 regions. TCR CDR3 underwent first-round RT-PCR with the HTBI primer set. TCRdb used MiXCR to reprocess the multiplex PCR reads, holding one entry per CDR3 protein. The repertoire holds 500,000 to 800,000 distinct CDR3 sequences, with about 14% as singletons. Material for sequencing was blood. These receptors all stem from a woman between 50 and 59 years old with Graves' ophthalmopathy.

The chain joins TRBV20-1 to TRBJ1-6, with D unresolved. CDR1 and CDR2 (germline): DFQATT, SNEGSKA (reference sequence). V was shortened by 4 bases and J by 6 bases, with 13 bases between the two germline ends. The CDR3 spans 14 residues. CDR3 residues: CSAIDPGGNSPLHF. The CDR3 region has the DNA TGCAGTGCTATCGACCCGGGAGGTAATTCACCCCTCCACTTT.

V and J are TRBV11-3 and TRBJ2-1; 12 nucleotides align to TRBD2. V was clipped by 5 bases and J by 3 bases; unmatched bases: 11. The germline V gene encodes CDR1 SGHNT and CDR2 YENEEA. The CDR3 runs 18 residues. The CDR3 nucleotides are TGTGCCAGCAGCCCCCGTTCTAGCGGGAGGGCCTTCTACAATGAGCAGTTCTTC. It encodes CASSPRSSGRAFYNEQFF.

A note on this clonotype: A much larger clone sits a single nucleotide away, making a read error possible. Likely a read error: the CDR3 ends without its conserved phenylalanine or tryptophan. The genes are TRBV20-1 and TRBJ1-1; a possible D gene is TRBD1 (5 bases). V lost 0 bases to trimming and J lost 4 bases, with 6 bases between them. The CDR3 loop spans 12 amino acids. Germline V gene lookup returns CDR1 DFQATT and CDR2 SNEGSKA (reference sequence). The CDR3 DNA reads TGCAGTGCTAGAGAGGGGGTCACTGAAGCTTTCTCT. Translated, it gives CSAREGVTEAFS.

The sample holds a few counts of this clonotype. The chain employs TRBV6-1 and TRBJ2-1, with TRBD2 as a possible D gene (6 bases). The CDR3 contains 16 residues. Trimming removed 5 bases at V and 1 base at J, with 15 bases between. Germline CDR1 reads MNHNS; CDR2 reads SASEGT. The CDR3, as DNA: TGTGCCAGCAGTTACCGCCCGGGGGTTTCCTACAATGAGCAGTTCTTC. Translation gives CASSYRPGVSYNEQFF.

This clonotype has just a few counts. The chain is built from TRBV10-1 and TRBJ1-1; 9 bases map to TRBD1. CDR3 length: 13 amino acids. V was clipped by 4 bases and J by 11 bases; unmatched bases: 8. CDR1 is WNHNN and CDR2 is SYGVQD in the germline V gene (reference sequence). The CDR3 loop reads CASSVPGQGYAFF. Here the CDR3 DNA reads TGCGCCAGCAGTGTGCCGGGACAGGGTTACGCTTTCTTT.

This clonotype was picked up many times. This sequence joins TRBV12-3 or TRBV12-4 and TRBJ2-7, with D possibly being TRBD1 or TRBD2 (5 bases each). Trimming took off 3 bases at V and 0 bases at J, with 9 bases between the two ends. The CDR3 runs to 14 residues. The CDR3 DNA reads as TGTGCCAGCAGTTTCTCGGGGCCCTCCTACGAGCAGTACTTC. Residues: CASSFSGPSYEQYF.

This clonotype occurred many times. The chain is built from TRBV7-2 and TRBJ2-7, with 7 positions matching TRBD2. The V segment lost 8 bases and the J segment 0 bases; nucleotides outside the gene matches: 7. This CDR3 is 14 amino acids long. CDR1 is SGHTA, CDR2 FQGNSA, per germline. CDR3 loop: CASSPSGSSYEQYF. The CDR3 region has the DNA TGTGCCAGCTCACCTAGCGGAAGCTCCTACGAGCAGTACTTC.

A note on this clonotype: A much larger clone differs from this one at a single base, so this may be a read error. The chain uses TRBV7-6 and TRBJ1-1; D ambiguous. Trimming removed 0 bases at V and 8 bases at J, with 10 bases between. The germline V gene has CDR1 SGHVS and CDR2 FNYEAQ. This CDR3 has 13 amino acids. DNA for the CDR3: TGTGCCAGCAGCTTAGCGACGGGTACCGAAGCTTTCTTT. It encodes CASSLATGTEAFF. The full variable domain, in which reference TRBV7-6 and TRBJ1-1 provide the parts outside the CDR3, is GAGVSQSPRYKVTKRGQDVALRCDPISGHVSLYWYRQALGQGPEFLTYFNYEAQQDKSGLPNDRFSAERPEGSISTLTIQRTEQRDSAMYRCASSLATGTEAFFGQGTRLTVV.

Turning to this clonotype: At one of its ends the junction is not consistent with the germline gene, which may arise from a read error. V usage is TRBV7-7 and J usage is TRBJ2-1; no clear D gene. The germline V gene has CDR1 SSHAT and CDR2 FNYEAQ (reference sequence). This CDR3 contains 11 residues. The chain's CDR3 is CASSMGNEQFF. CDR3 DNA: TGTGCTAGCAGCATGGGCAATGAGCAGTTCTTC.